This T cell receptor beta chain was captured in a study of Graves' ophthalmopathy and Graves' hyperthyroidism (dated by TCRdb to 2017 to 2018). For the study in its entirety: Peripheral blood was collected before any treatment was given, at the time of initial diagnosis. In total, around 140 blood samples were TCR-sequenced: fewer than 50 ophthalmopathy, over 70 hyperthyroidism and some 17 hyperthyroidism-to-ophthalmopathy patients. A discovery set of 90 to 100 patients (roughly 43 ophthalmopathy, 57 stable hyperthyroidism) was enrolled to explore V-J signatures distinguishing ophthalmopathy from hyperthyroidism. An independent validation cohort comprised some 18 hyperthyroidism patients and 15 to 17 patients who later progressed from hyperthyroidism to ophthalmopathy. T-cell repertoires of thyroid tissue and blood were compared in 5 or 6 hyperthyroidism patients. The roughly 91 discovery patients were randomly divided into training and test sets at a 7:3 ratio. To tell Graves' ophthalmopathy apart from Graves' hyperthyroidism, and to predict which patients would progress to ophthalmopathy, the study relied on TCR beta repertoire signatures. Following sample collection, hyperthyroidism patients were given methimazole at a starting dose of 30 mg daily, and ophthalmopathy patients were given high-dose intravenous methylprednisolone. Study-wide findings and limitations: In validation, the model predicted ophthalmopathy progression with about 70% sensitivity and roughly 72% specificity; some twelve predicted patients were CT-confirmed with GO in a median of 6.5 months. Sample size was not predetermined statistically, and investigators were not blinded to group allocation. Most expanded thyroid clonotypes with a frequency above 0.001 also appeared in blood, which suggests that blood repertoires may reflect the immune response in the thyroid. In cross-validation, the 13-signature model distinguished ophthalmopathy from stable hyperthyroidism with about 90% sensitivity and approximately 81% specificity, while in the test set the corresponding values were about 80% and 75%.

Hyperthyroidism was defined as stable when no progression to ophthalmopathy occurred within 18 months of follow-up. Hyperthyroidism patients were newly diagnosed, were aged 18 to 65 years, and had a disease duration under 2 months. Patients with other autoimmune diseases, uncontrolled infections, pregnancy or lactation were excluded. Diagnosis was based on clinical symptoms, serum thyroxine, TRAb, thyroid ultrasound and orbital computed tomography. Ficoll-Paque density gradient centrifugation was used to isolate PBMCs from 10 ml of fresh peripheral blood. Total RNA was extracted with Trizol reagent and quality-checked on an Agilent 2100 Bioanalyzer. Trimming leaves V shorter by 4 bases and J shorter by 5 bases, with the junction holding 6 bases beyond the gene matches. Measured from the cysteine to the phenylalanine, the CDR3 is 14 residues long. The retained sequence is limited to the CDR3, 42 bases, with the frame set at the first base. As encoded in the germline V gene (reference sequence), CDR1 is MNHEY while CDR2 is SMNVEV.

For repertoire sequencing, the TCR beta CDR3 regions were amplified from RNA transcripts. The first round was an RT-PCR using HTBI primers with the Qiagen OneStep RT-PCR kit, and this first round was followed by a second-round multiplex PCR, then size selection and purification. Libraries were sequenced paired-end with 100 bp reads on an Illumina HiSeq2000. Processing in the source paper ran as follows. SOAPnuke was used for read processing, and reads with adapters, uncalled bases, a mean Phred below 15, or no exact constant-primer or identifier match were discarded. High-quality paired reads were merged with COPE v1.2.5. Clonotypes were defined as unique nucleotide sequences and were aligned to IMGT TRB V, D and J references using MiTCR v1.1. Only V-J combinations with frequency above 0.0001 were analysed, covering approximately 99% of repertoires. For each V-J combination, a TCR clonal expansion and chaos score was defined as F50 clonal expansion divided by the chaos observed in the TCRdist matrix. Welch's t-statistics and random forest were used to reduce features to about a dozen V-J combinations, which were fed into a naive Bayes classifier. The similarity between thyroid and blood repertoires was quantified using the Morisita-Horn index. TCRdb passed the public sequencing reads through fastp at Q25 and MiXCR, retaining productive beta sequences. Under each unique CDR3 protein, matching rows form one entry showing the most common genes and DNA. The V and J calls were determined by TCRdb, not by the authors. For this sample the table gives 500,000 to 700,000 distinct CDR3 sequences, of which about 20% were detected only once. More than 5.5% of the sample is in the top ten clones.

This clonotype has ten or more counts. Its antigen target is currently unknown. Per-base quality was not reported, and no clone a single base away is much larger than it. The sequenced sample was peripheral blood. This receptor was taken from a woman between 18 and 29 years old with stable Graves' hyperthyroidism. Some clones in this sample may be carry-over from other donors' samples. Donor details come from another sample of the same person, matched by shared clones. The sequence links TRBV27 to TRBJ1-1; 8 bases in the middle match TRBD1. The DNA sequence reads TGTGCCAGCAGTTCACGGACAGGGATTACTGAAGCTTTCTTT. This is translated as CASSSRTGITEAFF.